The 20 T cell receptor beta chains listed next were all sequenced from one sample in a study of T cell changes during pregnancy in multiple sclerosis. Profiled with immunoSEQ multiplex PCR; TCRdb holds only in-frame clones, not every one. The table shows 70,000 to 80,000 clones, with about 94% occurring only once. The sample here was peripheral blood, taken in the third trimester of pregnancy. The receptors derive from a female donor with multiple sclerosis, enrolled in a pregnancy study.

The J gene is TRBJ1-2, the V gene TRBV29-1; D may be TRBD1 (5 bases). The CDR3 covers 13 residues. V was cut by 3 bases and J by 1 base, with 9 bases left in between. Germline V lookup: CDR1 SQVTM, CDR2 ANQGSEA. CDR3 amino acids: CSVERQLNYGYTF. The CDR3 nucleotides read TGCAGCGTTGAGCGACAGCTTAACTATGGCTACACCTTC.

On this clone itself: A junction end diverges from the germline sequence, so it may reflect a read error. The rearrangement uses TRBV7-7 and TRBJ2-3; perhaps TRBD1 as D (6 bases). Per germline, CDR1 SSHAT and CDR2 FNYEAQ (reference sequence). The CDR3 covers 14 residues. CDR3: CASSLGQSTDTQYF. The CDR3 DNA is TGTGCTAGCAGCTTAGGACAGAGCACAGATACGCAGTATTTT.

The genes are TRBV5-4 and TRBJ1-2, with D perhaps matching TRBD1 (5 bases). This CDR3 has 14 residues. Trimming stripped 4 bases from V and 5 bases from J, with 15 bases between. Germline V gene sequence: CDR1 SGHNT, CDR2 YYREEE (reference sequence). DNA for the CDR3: TGTGCCAGCAGCCCCCGGGGGGGGTTTTATGGCTACACCTTC. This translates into CASSPRGGFYGYTF.

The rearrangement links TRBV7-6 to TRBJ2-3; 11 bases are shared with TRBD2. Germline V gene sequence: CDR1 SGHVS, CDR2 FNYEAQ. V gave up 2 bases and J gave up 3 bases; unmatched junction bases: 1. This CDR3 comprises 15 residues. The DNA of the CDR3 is TGTGCCAGCAGCTTATTAGCGGGAGGGACAGATACGCAGTATTTT. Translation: CASSLLAGGTDTQYF.

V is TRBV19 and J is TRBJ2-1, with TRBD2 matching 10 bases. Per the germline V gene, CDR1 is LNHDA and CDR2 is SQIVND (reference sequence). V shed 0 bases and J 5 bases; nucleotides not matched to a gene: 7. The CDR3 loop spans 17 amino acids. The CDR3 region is CASSIDLLAGDNNEQFF. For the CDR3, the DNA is TGTGCCAGTAGTATAGATCTTCTAGCGGGGGATAACAATGAGCAGTTCTTC. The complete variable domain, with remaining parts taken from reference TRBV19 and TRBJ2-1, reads DGGITQSPKYLFRKEGQNVTLSCEQNLNHDAMYWYRQDPGQGLRLIYYSQIVNDFQKGDIAEGYSVSREKKESFPLTVTSAQKNPTAFYLCASSIDLLAGDNNEQFFGPGTRLTVL.

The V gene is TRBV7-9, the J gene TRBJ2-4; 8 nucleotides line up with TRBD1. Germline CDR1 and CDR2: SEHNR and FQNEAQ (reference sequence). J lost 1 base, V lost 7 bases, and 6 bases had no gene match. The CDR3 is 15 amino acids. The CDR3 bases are TGTGCCAGCATCGGACAGGGAGAGGCCAAAAACATTCAGTACTTC. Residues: CASIGQGEAKNIQYF.

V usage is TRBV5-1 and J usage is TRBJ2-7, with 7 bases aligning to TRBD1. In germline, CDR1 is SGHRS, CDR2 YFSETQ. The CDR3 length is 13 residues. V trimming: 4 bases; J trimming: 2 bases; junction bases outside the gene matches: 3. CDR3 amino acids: CASSTGTAYEQYF. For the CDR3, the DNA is TGCGCCAGCAGCACCGGGACAGCCTACGAGCAGTACTTC.

The CDR3 sequence is CASSIGGIGQIAKNIQYF. DNA of the CDR3: TGTGCCAGTAGTATAGGGGGAATCGGACAGATAGCCAAAAACATTCAGTACTTC. The rearrangement joins TRBV19 to TRBJ2-4, with D possibly TRBD1 on 6 matching bases. Germline loops: CDR1 LNHDA, CDR2 SQIVND (reference sequence). There are 18 residues in the CDR3. Trimming left V 1 base short and J 0 bases short, with 16 bases between.

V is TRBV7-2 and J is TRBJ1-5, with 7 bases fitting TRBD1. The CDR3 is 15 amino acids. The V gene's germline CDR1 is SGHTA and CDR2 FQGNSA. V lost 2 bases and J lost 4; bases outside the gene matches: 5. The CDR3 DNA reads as TGTGCCAGCAGCTTAACGACAGGGTATAATCAGCCCCAGCATTTT. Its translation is CASSLTTGYNQPQHF.

The CDR3 DNA sequence: TGTGCCAGCAGCTTAGTAAAGTGGGGCCTGAACACTGAAGCTTTCTTT. Its protein product is CASSLVKWGLNTEAFF. The chain carries TRBV7-2 and TRBJ1-1; D is perhaps TRBD1 (5 bases). The CDR3 contains 16 residues. Trimming took 1 base from V and 0 from J, leaving 12 bases between them. CDR1 is SGHTA and CDR2 is FQGNSA in the germline V gene.

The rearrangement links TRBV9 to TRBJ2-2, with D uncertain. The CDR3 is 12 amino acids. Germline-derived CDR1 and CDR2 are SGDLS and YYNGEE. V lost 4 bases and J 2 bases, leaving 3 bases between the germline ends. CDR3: CASSTNTGELFF. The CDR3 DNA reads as TGTGCCAGCAGCACTAACACCGGGGAGCTGTTTTTT.

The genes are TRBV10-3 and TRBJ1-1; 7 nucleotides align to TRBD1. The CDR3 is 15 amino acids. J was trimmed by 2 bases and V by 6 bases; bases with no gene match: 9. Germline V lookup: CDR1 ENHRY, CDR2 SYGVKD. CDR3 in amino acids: CAISENTGANTEAFF. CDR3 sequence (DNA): TGTGCCATCAGCGAAAATACAGGGGCCAACACTGAAGCTTTCTTT.

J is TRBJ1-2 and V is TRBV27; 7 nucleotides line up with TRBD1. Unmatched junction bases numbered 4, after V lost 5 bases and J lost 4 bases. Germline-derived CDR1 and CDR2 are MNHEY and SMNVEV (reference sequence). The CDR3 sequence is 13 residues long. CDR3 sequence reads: CASSGQDLYGYTF. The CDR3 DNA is TGTGCCAGCAGTGGACAGGATCTCTATGGCTACACCTTC.

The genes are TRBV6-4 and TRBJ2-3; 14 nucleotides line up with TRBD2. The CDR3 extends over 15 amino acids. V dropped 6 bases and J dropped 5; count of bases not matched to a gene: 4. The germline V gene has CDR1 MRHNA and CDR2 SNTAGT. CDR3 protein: CASRAGTSGGDTQYF. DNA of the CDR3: TGTGCCAGCAGGGCCGGGACTAGCGGGGGAGATACGCAGTATTTT.

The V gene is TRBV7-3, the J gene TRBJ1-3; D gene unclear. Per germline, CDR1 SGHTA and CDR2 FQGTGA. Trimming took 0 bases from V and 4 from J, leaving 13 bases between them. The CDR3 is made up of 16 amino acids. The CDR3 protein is CASSLTGGPAGNTIYF. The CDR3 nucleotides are TGTGCCAGCAGCTTAACAGGAGGGCCGGCGGGAAACACCATATATTTT.

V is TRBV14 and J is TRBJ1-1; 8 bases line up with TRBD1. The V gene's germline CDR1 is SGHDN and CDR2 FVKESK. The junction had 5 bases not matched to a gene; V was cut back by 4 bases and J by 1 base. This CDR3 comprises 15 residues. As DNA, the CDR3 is TGTGCCAGCAGCCTCCGGACAGGGAGGAACACTGAAGCTTTCTTT. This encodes CASSLRTGRNTEAFF.

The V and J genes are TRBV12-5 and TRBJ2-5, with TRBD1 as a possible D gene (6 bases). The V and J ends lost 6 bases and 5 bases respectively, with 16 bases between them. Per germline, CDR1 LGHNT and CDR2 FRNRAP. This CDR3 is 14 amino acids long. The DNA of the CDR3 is TGTGCTAGTGGCGCCGGGACCAGGGGTGAGACCCAGTACTTC. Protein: CASGAGTRGETQYF.

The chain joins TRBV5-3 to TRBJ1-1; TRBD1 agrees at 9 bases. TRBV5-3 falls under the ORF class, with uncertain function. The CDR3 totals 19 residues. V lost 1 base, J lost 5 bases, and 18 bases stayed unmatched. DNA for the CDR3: TGTGCCAGAAGCTTGTGGACAGGGGTGAACGGTGGTAAGATGACTGAAGCTTTCTTT. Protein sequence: CARSLWTGVNGGKMTEAFF.

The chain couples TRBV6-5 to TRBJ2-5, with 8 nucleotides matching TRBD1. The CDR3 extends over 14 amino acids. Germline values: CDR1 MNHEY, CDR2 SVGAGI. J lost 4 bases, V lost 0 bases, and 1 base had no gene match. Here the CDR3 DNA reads TGTGCCAGCAGTTACTCTGGACAGGGAGAGACCCAGTACTTC. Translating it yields CASSYSGQGETQYF.

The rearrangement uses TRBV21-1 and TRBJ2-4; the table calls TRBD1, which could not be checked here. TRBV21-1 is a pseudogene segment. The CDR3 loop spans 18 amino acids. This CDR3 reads CASSGGAGGPLAKNIQYF. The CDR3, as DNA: TGTGCCAGCAGCGGCGGGGCAGGGGGACCTCTAGCCAAAAACATTCAGTACTTC.